This T cell receptor beta chain is drawn from a study of shared clonotypes between healthy human individuals (dated by TCRdb to about 2020). A note on the overall study: The cohort comprised a couple of women and a few men aged 18 to 49 years. Per donor, three plates each were used for CD4 naive and CD4 memory, two for CD8 naive, and one for CD8 memory. Blood TCR repertoires of five healthy adults were deeply sequenced to estimate repertoire size and the extent of clonotype sharing between individuals. Leukapheresis yielded between about 0.94 and 9 billion PBMCs per donor. Libraries were prepared and TCR repertoires were sequenced by different laboratories using diverse techniques, in order to increase sequencing depth and limit assay-specific biases.

Sequences MRHNA (CDR1) and SNTAGT (CDR2) are obtained from the germline V gene. V is cut by 7 bases and J by 6 bases, and the space between the germline ends is 16 bases. Counted from cysteine to phenylalanine, this CDR3 has 13 amino acids. Only the CDR3 portion is preserved as DNA: 39 bases, with reading frame beginning at the first base. Comment on this clone: Its antigen is still unknown. No clone much larger than this one lies a single base away; base qualities are absent.

For the CD8 naive samples, CD45RO-negative cells were positively selected for CCR7, yielding a CD45RA+CCR7+ population from which TemRA cells were excluded. Healthy HIV-negative adults with no recently reported acute infections or vaccinations were included as donors. Every donor was a Caucasian adult living in Nashville, Tennessee, USA. After blood collection by leukapheresis, PBMCs were isolated using Ficoll-Histopaque density gradient centrifugation and then cryopreserved in the vapor phase of liquid nitrogen. Analytical flow cytometry was used to check the purity and quantity of each magnetically sorted T cell population. Genomic DNA was isolated from each sorted fraction and quantified by UV absorbance on a Nanodrop 2000c. Using the deep immunoSEQ assay, TCR CDR3 regions were amplified from genomic DNA by multiplex PCR. For each cell subset, the extracted genomic DNA was distributed evenly across all wells of several immunoSEQ 96-well plates, and each plate served as one replicate. For sorted subsets, each replicate PCR was loaded with about 200 ng genomic DNA, equivalent to about 30,000 T cell genomes. Purified libraries were measured with a Qubit 3.0 fluorometer, size-checked on a Bioanalyzer 2100, and measured again with the KAPA Library Quantification kit. A separate single-read 150-cycle Illumina NextSeq 550 flow cell was used to sequence each immunoSEQ 96-well plate. As for the authors' bioinformatics: Because the immunoSEQ output held only junctional sequences and lacked quality scores, the filtering could not match the filtering applied to full-length reads. To assign V/J genes and CDR3, sequences were annotated using PyIR, a Python wrapper for IgBLAST v1.9, with IMGT germline references. Reads were filtered out if the reads had weak V/J assignments (E-value above 1e-6), no CDR3, stop codons, out-of-frame junctions, or ambiguous translated residues. V3J clonotypes were defined as sequences sharing an identical inferred V gene, J gene, and CDR3 amino acid sequence. Percentage overlap between repertoires was computed as shared unique clonotypes divided by the size of the smaller repertoire. RTK rarefaction, the Chao1 estimator, and Recon v2.1 estimates of unobserved clonotypes were used to assess repertoire richness. Generation probabilities were computed with OLGA for all TCRbeta clonotypes obtained by the gDNA method from a few donors. Held by TCRdb, this immuneACCESS table contains in-frame sequences only and omits some clones. Under half of the omission traces to an unresolved V gene where checked; the cause of the rest is unknown. D and trimming were read from the DNA, whereas the V and J calls and clone size are those reported in that table. The sample table records millions of clones; more than 85% of these occur just once. The ten largest account for roughly 1.8% of the sample.

Points the paper makes about the study in general: Naive subsets generally had larger estimated clonotype richness than memory subsets. Sharing across a handful of donors was observed for about 4.8% of naive CD4, over 3% of naive CD8, about 2.3% of memory CD4, and 0.4% of memory CD8 clonotypes. Clonotypes shared by all four sorted-subset donors showed higher generation probabilities than non-shared clonotypes. Rarefaction of sorted-subset datasets indicated incomplete sequencing despite the large sequencing depth. Sampling was restricted to blood, and TCR repertoires in tissue are likely to differ from TCR repertoires in blood. Because the study included a small number of donors, the genetic and exposure-history diversity represented was limited. Based on pairwise subsampling, the degree of clonotype sharing among donors was expected to be affected by sequencing depth.

Sequencing used naive CD8+ T cells from PBMCs. The sample's cell subset or site label, in plain terms: CD45RA+CCR7+. The receptor was derived from a man in his late teens or twenties in good health. Some clones in this sample may be carry-over from other donors' samples. The chain was built from TRBV6-4 and TRBJ2-7; tentative D gene TRBD1, with 5 bases matching. This receptor has the CDR3 CASMGFLGPEQYF. The DNA reads TGTGCCAGCATGGGGTTCTTGGGGCCCGAGCAGTACTTC.